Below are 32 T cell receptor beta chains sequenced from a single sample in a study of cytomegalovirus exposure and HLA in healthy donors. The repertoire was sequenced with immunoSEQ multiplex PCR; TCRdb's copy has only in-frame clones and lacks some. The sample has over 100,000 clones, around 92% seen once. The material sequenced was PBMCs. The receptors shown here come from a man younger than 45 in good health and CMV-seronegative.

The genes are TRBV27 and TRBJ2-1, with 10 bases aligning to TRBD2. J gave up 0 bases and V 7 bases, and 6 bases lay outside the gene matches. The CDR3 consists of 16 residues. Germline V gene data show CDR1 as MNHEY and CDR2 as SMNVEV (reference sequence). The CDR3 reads CASMNSGGSSYNEQFF. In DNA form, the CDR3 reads TGTGCCAGCATGAATAGCGGGGGGAGCTCCTACAATGAGCAGTTCTTC.

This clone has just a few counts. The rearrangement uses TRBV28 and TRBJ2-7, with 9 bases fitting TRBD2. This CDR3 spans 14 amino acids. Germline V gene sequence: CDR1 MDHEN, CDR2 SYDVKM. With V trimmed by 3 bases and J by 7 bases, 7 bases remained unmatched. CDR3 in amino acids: CASSLPSAGGEQYF. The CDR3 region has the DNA TGTGCCAGCAGTTTGCCCAGTGCGGGGGGGGAGCAGTACTTC.

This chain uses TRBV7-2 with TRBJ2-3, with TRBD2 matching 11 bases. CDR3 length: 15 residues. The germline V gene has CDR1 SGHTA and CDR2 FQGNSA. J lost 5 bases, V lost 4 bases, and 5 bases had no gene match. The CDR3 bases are TGTGCCAGCAGCTCCCTTGGACTAGCGGGAGATACGCAGTATTTT. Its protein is CASSSLGLAGDTQYF.

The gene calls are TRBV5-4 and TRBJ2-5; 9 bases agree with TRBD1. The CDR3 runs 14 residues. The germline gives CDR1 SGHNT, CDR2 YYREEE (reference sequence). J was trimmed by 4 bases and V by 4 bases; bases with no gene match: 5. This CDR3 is CASSKGQGRETQYF. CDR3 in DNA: TGTGCCAGCAGCAAAGGACAGGGGCGAGAGACCCAGTACTTC.

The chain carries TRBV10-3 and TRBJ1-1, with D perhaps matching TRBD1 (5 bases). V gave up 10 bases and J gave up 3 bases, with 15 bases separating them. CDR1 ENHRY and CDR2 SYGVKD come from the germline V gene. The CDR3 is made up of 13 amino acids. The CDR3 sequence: CATGGVAYTEAFF. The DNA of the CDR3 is TGTGCCACCGGGGGGGTCGCGTACACTGAAGCTTTCTTT.

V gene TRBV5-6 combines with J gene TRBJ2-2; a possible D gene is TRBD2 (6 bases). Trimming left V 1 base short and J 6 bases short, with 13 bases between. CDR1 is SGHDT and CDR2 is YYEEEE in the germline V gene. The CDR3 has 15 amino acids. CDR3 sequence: CASSLLRRDPGELFF. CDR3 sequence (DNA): TGTGCCAGCAGCTTGTTAAGGAGGGATCCCGGGGAGCTGTTTTTT.

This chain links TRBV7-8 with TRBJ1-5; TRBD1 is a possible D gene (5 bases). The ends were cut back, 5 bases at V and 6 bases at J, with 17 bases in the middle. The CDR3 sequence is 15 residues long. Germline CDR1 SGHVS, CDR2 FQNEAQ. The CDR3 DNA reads TGTGCCAGCAGCGAAACCCCGGGAGGGGCTCAGCCCCAGCATTTT. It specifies CASSETPGGAQPQHF.

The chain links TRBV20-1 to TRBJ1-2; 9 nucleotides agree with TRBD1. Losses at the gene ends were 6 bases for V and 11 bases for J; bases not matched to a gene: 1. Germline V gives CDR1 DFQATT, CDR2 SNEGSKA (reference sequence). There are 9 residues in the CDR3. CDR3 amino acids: CSAGQGYTF. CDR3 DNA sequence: TGCAGTGCCGGACAGGGGTACACCTTC.

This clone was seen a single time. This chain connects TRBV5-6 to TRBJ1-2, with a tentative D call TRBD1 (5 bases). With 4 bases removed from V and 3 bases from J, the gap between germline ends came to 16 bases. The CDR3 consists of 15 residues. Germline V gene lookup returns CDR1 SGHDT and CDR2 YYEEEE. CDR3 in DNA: TGTGCCAGCAGCAATACCTACAGGAGCGACTATGGCTACACCTTC. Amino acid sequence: CASSNTYRSDYGYTF.

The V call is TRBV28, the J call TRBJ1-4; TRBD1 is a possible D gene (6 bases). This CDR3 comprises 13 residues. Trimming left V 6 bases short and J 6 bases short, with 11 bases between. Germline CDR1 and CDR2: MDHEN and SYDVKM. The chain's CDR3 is CASSFYRDEKLFF. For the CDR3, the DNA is TGTGCCAGCAGCTTCTACAGGGATGAAAAACTGTTTTTT.

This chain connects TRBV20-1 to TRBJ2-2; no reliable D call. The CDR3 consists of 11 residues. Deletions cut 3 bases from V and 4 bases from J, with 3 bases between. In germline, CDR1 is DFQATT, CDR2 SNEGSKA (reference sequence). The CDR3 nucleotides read TGCAGTGCTAGTATCACCGGGGAGCTGTTTTTT. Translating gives CSASITGELFF.

CDR3 sequence reads: CASSLTNTGELFF. As DNA, the CDR3 is TGTGCCAGCAGCCTTACGAACACCGGGGAGCTGTTTTTT. V and J are TRBV7-6 and TRBJ2-2, with no clear D. Germline V gene data show CDR1 as SGHVS and CDR2 as FNYEAQ. The length of the CDR3 is 13 residues. Trimming stripped 5 bases from V and 0 bases from J, with 4 bases between.

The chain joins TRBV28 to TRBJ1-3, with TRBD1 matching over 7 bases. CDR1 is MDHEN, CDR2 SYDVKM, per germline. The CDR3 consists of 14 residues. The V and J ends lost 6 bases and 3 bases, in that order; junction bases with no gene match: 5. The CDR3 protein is CASSSDRVGNTIYF. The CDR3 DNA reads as TGTGCCAGCAGCTCAGACAGGGTTGGAAACACCATATATTTT.

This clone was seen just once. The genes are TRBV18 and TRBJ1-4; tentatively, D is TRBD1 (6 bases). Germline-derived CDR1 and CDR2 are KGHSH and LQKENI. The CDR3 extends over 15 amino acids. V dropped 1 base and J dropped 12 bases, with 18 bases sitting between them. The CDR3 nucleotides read TGTGCCAGCTCACCACGGGTCGGGGGGGCAGAGCAACTGTTTTTT. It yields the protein CASSPRVGGAEQLFF.

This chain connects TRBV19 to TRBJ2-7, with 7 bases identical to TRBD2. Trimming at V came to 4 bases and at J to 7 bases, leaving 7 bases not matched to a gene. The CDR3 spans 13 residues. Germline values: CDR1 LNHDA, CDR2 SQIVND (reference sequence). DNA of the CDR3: TGTGCCAGTAGTAGGGCCCAAGCGGGGGAGCAGTACTTC. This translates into CASSRAQAGEQYF.

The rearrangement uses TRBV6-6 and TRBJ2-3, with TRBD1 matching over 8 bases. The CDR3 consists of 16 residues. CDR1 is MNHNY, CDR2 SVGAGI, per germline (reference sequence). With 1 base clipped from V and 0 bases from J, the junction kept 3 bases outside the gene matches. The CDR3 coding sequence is TGTGCCAGCAGTTACTTGGACAGGGCCAGCACAGATACGCAGTATTTT. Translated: CASSYLDRASTDTQYF.

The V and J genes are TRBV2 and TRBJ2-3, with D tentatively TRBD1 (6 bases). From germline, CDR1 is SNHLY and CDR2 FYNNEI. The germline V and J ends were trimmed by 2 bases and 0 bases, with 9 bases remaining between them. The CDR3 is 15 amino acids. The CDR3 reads CASSEFQGSTDTQYF. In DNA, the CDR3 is TGTGCCAGCAGTGAATTTCAGGGGAGCACAGATACGCAGTATTTT.

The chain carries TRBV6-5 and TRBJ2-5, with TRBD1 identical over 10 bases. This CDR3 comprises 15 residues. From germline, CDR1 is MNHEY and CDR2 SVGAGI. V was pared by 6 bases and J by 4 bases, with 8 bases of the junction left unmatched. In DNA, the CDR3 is TGTGCCAGCAGCCGCCGGACAGGGGGGGCAGAGACCCAGTACTTC. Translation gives CASSRRTGGAETQYF.

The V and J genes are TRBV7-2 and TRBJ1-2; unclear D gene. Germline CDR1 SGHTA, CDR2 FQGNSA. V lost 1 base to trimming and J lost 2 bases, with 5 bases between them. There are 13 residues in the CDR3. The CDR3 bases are TGTGCCAGCAGCTTAGGACAAAACTATGGCTACACCTTC. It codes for CASSLGQNYGYTF.

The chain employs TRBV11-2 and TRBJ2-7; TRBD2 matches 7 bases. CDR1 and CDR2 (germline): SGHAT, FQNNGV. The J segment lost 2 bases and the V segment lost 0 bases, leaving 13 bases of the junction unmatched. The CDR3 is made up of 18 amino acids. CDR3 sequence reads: CASSLELAWGGTPYEQYF. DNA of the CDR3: TGTGCCAGCAGCTTAGAACTCGCATGGGGGGGGACTCCCTACGAGCAGTACTTC.

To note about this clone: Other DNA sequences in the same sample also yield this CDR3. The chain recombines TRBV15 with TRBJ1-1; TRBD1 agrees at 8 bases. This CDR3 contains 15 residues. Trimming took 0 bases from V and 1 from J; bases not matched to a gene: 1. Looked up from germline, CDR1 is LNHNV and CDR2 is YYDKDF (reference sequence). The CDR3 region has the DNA TGTGCCACCAGCAGAGAAGGGACAGGGAACACTGAAGCTTTCTTT. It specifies CATSREGTGNTEAFF.

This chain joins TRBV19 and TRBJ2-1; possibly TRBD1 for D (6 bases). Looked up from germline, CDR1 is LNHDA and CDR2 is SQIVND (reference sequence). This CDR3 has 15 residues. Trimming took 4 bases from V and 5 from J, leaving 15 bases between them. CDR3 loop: CASSKTGLRNNEQFF. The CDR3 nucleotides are TGTGCCAGTAGTAAAACAGGGCTACGGAACAATGAGCAGTTCTTC. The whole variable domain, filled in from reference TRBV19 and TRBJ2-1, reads DGGITQSPKYLFRKEGQNVTLSCEQNLNHDAMYWYRQDPGQGLRLIYYSQIVNDFQKGDIAEGYSVSREKKESFPLTVTSAQKNPTAFYLCASSKTGLRNNEQFFGPGTRLTVL.

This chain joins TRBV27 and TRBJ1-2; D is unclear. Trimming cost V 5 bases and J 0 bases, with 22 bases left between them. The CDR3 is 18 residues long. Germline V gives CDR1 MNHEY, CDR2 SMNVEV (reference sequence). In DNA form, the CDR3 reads TGTGCCAGCAGTACAAGCTTACGACCGACAAAAACTAACTATGGCTACACCTTC. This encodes CASSTSLRPTKTNYGYTF.

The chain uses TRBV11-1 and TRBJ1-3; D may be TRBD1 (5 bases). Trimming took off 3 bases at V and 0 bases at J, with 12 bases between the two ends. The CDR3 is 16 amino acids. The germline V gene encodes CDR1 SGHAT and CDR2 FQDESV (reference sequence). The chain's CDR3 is CASSFQGVSSGNTIYF. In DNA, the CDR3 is TGTGCCAGCAGCTTCCAAGGGGTGTCCTCTGGAAACACCATATATTTT. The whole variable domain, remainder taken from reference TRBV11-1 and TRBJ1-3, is EAEVAQSPRYKITEKSQAVAFWCDPISGHATLYWYRQILGQGPELLVQFQDESVVDDSQLPKDRFSAERLKGVDSTLKIQPAELGDSAMYLCASSFQGVSSGNTIYFGEGSWLTVV.

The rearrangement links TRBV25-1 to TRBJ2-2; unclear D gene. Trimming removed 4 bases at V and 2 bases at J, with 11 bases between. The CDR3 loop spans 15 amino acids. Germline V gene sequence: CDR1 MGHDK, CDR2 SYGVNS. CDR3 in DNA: TGTGCCAGCAGTGCTGACTTTCAAAACACCGGGGAGCTGTTTTTT. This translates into CASSADFQNTGELFF.

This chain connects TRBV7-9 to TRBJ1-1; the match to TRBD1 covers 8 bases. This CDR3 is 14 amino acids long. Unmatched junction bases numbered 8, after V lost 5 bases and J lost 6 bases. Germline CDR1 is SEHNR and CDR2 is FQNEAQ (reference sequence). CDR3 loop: CASSPQQGVAEAFF. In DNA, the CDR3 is TGTGCCAGCAGCCCCCAACAGGGGGTCGCTGAAGCTTTCTTT.

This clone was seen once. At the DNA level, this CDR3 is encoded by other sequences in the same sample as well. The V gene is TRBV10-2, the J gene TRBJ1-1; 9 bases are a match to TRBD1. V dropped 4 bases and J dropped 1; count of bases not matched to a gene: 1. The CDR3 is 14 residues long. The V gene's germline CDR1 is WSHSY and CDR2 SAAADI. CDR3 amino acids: CASSADRGNTEAFF. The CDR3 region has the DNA TGCGCCAGCAGTGCGGACAGGGGGAACACTGAAGCTTTCTTT.

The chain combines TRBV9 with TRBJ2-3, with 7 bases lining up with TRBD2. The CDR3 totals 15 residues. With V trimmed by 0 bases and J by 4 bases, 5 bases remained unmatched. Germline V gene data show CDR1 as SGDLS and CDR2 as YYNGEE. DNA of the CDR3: TGTGCCAGCAGCGTAGTCGGCGGGGGTGCAGATACGCAGTATTTT. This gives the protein CASSVVGGGADTQYF.

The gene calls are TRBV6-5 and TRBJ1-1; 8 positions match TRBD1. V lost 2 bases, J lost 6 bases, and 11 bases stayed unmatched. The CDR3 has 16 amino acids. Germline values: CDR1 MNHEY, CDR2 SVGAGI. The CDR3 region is CASSYAGGLRSAEAFF. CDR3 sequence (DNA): TGTGCCAGCAGTTACGCAGGGGGCTTACGGAGCGCTGAAGCTTTCTTT.

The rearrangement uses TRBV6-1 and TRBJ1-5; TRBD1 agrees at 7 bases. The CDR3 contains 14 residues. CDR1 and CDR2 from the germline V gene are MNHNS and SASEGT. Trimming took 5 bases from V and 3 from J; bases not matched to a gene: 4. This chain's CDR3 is CASSPGGFNQPQHF. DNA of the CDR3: TGTGCCAGCAGTCCAGGGGGTTTCAATCAGCCCCAGCATTTT.

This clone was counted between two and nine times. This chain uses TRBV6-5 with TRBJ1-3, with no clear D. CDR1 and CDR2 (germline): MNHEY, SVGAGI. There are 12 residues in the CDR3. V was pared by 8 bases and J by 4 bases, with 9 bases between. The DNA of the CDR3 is TGTGCCAGCGGACTACAGGGAAACACCATATATTTT. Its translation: CASGLQGNTIYF.

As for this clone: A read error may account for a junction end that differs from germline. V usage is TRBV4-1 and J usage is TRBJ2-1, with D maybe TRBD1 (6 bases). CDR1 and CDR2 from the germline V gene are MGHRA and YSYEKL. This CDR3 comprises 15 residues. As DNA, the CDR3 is TGTGCCAGCAGCCAAGAGGACAGCTCCTACAATGAGCAGTTCTTC. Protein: CASSQEDSSYNEQFF.